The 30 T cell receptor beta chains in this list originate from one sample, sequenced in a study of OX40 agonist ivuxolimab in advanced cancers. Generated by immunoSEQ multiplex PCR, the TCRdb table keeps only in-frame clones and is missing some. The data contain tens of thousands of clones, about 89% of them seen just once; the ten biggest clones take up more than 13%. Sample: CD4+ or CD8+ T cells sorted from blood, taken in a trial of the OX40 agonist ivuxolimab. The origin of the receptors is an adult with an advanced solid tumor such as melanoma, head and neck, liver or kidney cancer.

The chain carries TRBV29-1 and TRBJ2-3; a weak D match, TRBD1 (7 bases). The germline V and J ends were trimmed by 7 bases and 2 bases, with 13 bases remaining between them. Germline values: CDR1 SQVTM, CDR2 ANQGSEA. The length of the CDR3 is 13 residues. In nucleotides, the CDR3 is TGCAGCGCCCAGGGGGGTACCACAGATACGCAGTATTTT. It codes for CSAQGGTTDTQYF.

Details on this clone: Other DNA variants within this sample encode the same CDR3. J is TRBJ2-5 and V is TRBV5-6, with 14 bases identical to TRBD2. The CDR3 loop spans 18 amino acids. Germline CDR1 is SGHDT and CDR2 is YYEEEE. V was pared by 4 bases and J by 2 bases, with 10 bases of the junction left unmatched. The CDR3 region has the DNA TGTGCCAGCAGCGAGTCCGGGACTAGCGGGAGATGGCAAGAGACCCAGTACTTC. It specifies CASSESGTSGRWQETQYF.

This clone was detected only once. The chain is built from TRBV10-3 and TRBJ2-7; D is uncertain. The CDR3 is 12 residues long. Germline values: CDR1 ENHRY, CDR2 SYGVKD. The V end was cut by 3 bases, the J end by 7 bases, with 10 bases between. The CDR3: CAISDNLQEQYF. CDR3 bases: TGTGCCATCAGTGATAACCTACAGGAGCAGTACTTC.

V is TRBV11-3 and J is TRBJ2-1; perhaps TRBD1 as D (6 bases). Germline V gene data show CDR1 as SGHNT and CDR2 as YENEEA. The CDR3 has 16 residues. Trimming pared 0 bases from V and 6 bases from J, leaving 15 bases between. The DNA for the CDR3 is TGTGCCAGCAGCTTAGATAGGGGGAAAAAGGGCAATGAGCAGTTCTTC. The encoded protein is CASSLDRGKKGNEQFF.

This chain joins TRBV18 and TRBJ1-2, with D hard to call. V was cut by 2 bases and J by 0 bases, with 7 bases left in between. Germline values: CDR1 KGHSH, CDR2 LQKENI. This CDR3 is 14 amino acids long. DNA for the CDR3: TGTGCCAGCTCACCAGGGCTCTCTAACTATGGCTACACCTTC. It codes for CASSPGLSNYGYTF.

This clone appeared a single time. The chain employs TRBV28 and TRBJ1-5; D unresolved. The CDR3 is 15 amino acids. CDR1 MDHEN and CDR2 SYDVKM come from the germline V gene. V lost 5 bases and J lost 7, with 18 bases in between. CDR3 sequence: CASSLRPAVRQPQHF. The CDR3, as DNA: TGTGCCAGCAGTCTCCGGCCGGCGGTGAGGCAGCCCCAGCATTTT.

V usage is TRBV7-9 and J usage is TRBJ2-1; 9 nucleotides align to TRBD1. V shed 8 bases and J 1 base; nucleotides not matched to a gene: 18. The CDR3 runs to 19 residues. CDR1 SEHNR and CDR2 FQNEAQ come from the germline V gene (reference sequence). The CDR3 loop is CASRPGGQGVMKSYNEQFF. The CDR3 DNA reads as TGTGCCAGCCGGCCGGGGGGACAGGGTGTTATGAAGTCCTACAATGAGCAGTTCTTC.

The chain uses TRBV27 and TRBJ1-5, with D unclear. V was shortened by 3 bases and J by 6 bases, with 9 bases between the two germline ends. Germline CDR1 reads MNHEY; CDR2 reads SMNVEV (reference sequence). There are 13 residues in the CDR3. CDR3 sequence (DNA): TGTGCCAGCAGTTTTGGGGAGGGTCAGCCCCAGCATTTT. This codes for CASSFGEGQPQHF.

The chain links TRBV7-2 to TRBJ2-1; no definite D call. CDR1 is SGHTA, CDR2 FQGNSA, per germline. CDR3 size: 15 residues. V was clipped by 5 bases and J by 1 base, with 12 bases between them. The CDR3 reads CASSGSTGSYNEQFF. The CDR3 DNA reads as TGTGCCAGCAGCGGTAGCACCGGGTCCTACAATGAGCAGTTCTTC. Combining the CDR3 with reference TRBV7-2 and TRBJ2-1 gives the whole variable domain GAGVSQSPSNKVTEKGKDVELRCDPISGHTALYWYRQSLGQGLEFLIYFQGNSAPDKSGLPSDRFSAERTGGSVSTLTIQRTQQEDSAVYLCASSGSTGSYNEQFFGPGTRLTVL.

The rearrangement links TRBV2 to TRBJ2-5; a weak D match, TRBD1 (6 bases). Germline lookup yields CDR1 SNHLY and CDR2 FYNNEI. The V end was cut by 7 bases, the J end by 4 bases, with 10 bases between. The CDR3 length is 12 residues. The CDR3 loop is CASNYRVETQYF. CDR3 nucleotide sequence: TGTGCCAGCAATTACAGGGTAGAGACCCAGTACTTC.

The CDR3 nucleotides are TGTGCCAGCAGTTCAACTACGGGACGGTTAAATCAGCCCCAGCATTTT. Translating it yields CASSSTTGRLNQPQHF. The chain has TRBV28 and TRBJ1-5; TRBD1 is a possible D gene (5 bases). CDR1 and CDR2 (germline): MDHEN, SYDVKM. The CDR3 sequence is 16 residues long. V lost 4 bases, J lost 4 bases, and 17 bases lay in between. The whole variable domain, filled in from reference TRBV28 and TRBJ1-5, reads DVKVTQSSRYLVKRTGEKVFLECVQDMDHENMFWYRQDPGLGLRLIYFSYDVKMKEKGDIPEGYSVSREKKERFSLILESASTNQTSMYLCASSSTTGRLNQPQHFGDGTRLSIL.

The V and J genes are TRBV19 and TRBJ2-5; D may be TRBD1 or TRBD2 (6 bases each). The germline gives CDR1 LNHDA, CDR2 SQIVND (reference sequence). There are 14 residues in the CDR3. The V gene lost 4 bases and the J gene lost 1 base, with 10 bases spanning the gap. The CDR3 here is CASSKGGIQETQYF. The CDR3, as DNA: TGTGCCAGTAGTAAAGGGGGGATCCAAGAGACCCAGTACTTC.

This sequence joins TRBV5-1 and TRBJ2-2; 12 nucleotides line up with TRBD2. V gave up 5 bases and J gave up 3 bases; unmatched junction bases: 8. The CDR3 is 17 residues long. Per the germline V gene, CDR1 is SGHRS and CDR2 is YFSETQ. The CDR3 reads CASSPVTSGSYTGELFF. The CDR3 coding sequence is TGCGCCAGCAGTCCCGTGACTAGCGGGAGCTACACCGGGGAGCTGTTTTTT.

The CDR3, as DNA: TGTGCCAGCAGTTTCCCCGGACAGGGTGGGTATGGCTACACCTTC. Protein sequence: CASSFPGQGGYGYTF. The chain joins TRBV28 to TRBJ1-2; 8 nucleotides agree with TRBD1. The germline CDR1 and CDR2 sequences are MDHEN and SYDVKM. The CDR3 extends over 15 amino acids. The V gene end was trimmed by 3 bases and the J gene end by 5 bases; junction bases not matched to a gene: 8.

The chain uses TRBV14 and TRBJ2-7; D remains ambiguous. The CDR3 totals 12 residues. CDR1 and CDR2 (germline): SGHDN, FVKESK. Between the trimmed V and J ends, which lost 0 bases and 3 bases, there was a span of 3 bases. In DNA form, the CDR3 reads TGTGCCAGCAGCCAAGAAAACTACGAGCAGTACTTC. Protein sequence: CASSQENYEQYF.

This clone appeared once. For the CDR3, the DNA is TGCGCCAGCAGCCTAGCGACAGGAGCCTACGAGCAGTACTTC. Protein: CASSLATGAYEQYF. The rearrangement uses TRBV5-1 and TRBJ2-7; D is possibly TRBD1 or TRBD2 (6 bases each). Trimming stripped 4 bases from V and 2 bases from J, with 13 bases between. This CDR3 spans 14 amino acids. The germline V gene encodes CDR1 SGHRS and CDR2 YFSETQ.

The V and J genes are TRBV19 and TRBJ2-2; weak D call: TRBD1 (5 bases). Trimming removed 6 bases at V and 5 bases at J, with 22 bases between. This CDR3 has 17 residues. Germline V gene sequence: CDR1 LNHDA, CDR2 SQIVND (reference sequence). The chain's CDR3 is CASRTEAGSALTGELFF. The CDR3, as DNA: TGTGCCAGTAGGACTGAGGCAGGGTCCGCCTTGACCGGGGAGCTGTTTTTT. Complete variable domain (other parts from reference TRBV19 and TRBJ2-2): DGGITQSPKYLFRKEGQNVTLSCEQNLNHDAMYWYRQDPGQGLRLIYYSQIVNDFQKGDIAEGYSVSREKKESFPLTVTSAQKNPTAFYLCASRTEAGSALTGELFFGEGSRLTVL.

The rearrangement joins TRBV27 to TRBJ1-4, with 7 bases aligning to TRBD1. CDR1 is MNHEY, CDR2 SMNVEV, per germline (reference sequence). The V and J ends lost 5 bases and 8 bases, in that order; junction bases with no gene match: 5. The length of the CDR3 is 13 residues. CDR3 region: CASSLGTAEKLFF. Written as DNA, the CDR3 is TGTGCCAGCAGTCTCGGGACAGCCGAAAAACTGTTTTTT.

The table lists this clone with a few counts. CDR3 region: CASSFLAGQETQYF. CDR3 nucleotides: TGTGCCAGCAGCTTTCTAGCGGGACAAGAGACCCAGTACTTC. The chain employs TRBV11-3 and TRBJ2-5, with 9 bases lining up with TRBD2. Looked up from germline, CDR1 is SGHNT and CDR2 is YENEEA. The trim removed 3 bases at V and 2 bases at J, leaving 1 base unmatched. This CDR3 comprises 14 residues.

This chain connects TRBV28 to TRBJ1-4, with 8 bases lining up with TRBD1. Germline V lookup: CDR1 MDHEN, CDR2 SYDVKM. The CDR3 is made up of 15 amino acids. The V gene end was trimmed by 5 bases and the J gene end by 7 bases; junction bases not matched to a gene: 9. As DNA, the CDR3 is TGTGCCAGCAGTACACCCAGGGGGCGGGGTGAAAAACTGTTTTTT. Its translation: CASSTPRGRGEKLFF.

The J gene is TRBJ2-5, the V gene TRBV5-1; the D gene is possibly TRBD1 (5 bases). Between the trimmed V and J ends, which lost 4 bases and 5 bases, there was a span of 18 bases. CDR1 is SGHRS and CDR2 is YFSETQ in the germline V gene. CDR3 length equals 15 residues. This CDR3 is CASSRTTVAGETQYF. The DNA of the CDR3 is TGCGCCAGCAGCCGAACGACCGTCGCAGGGGAGACCCAGTACTTC.

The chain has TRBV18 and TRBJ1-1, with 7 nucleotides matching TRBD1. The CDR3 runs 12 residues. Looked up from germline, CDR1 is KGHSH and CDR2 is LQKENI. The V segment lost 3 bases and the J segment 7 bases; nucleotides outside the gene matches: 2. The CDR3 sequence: CASSPRGLEAFF. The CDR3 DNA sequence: TGTGCCAGCTCACCGAGGGGGCTTGAAGCTTTCTTT.

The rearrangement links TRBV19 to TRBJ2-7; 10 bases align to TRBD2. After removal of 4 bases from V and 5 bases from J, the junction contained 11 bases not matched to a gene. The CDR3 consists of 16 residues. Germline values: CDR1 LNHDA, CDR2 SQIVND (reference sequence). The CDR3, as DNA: TGTGCCAGTAGTAGATTACTAGCGGGACCTTCCAACGAGCAGTACTTC. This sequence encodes CASSRLLAGPSNEQYF. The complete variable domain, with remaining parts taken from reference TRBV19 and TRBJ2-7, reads DGGITQSPKYLFRKEGQNVTLSCEQNLNHDAMYWYRQDPGQGLRLIYYSQIVNDFQKGDIAEGYSVSREKKESFPLTVTSAQKNPTAFYLCASSRLLAGPSNEQYFGPGTRLTVT.

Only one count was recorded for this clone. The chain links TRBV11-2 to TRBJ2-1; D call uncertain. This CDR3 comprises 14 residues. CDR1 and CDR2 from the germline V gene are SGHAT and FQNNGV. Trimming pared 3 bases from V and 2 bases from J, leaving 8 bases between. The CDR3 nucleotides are TGTGCCAGCAGCTTGCGGATCGCCTACAATGAGCAGTTCTTC. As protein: CASSLRIAYNEQFF.

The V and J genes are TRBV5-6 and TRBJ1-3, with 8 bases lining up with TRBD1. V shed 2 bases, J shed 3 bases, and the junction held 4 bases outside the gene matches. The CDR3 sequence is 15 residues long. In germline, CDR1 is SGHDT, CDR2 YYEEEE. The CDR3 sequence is CASSFTGGNGNTIYF. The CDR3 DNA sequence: TGTGCCAGCAGCTTCACAGGGGGAAATGGAAACACCATATATTTT.

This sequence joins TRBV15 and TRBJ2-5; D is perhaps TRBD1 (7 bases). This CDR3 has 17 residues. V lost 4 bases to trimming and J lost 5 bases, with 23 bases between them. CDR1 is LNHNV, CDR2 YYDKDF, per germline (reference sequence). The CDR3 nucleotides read TGTGCCACCAGCAAGACAGGGATCGGATTTCGGGGGGAGACCCAGTACTTC. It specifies CATSKTGIGFRGETQYF.

The chain's CDR3 is CASSLDSGRGTQYF. Written as DNA, the CDR3 is TGCGCCAGCAGCTTGGATAGCGGGAGAGGTACGCAGTATTTT. The chain combines TRBV5-1 with TRBJ2-3; 9 nucleotides match TRBD2. CDR3 size: 14 residues. Trimming took 0 bases from V and 8 from J; bases not matched to a gene: 4. Looked up from germline, CDR1 is SGHRS and CDR2 is YFSETQ.

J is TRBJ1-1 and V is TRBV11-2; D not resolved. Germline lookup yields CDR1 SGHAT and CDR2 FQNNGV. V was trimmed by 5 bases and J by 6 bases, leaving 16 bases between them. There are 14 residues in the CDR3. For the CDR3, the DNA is TGTGCCAGCAGCCCACCTCAACGCCCCTCTGAAGCTTTCTTT. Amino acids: CASSPPQRPSEAFF.

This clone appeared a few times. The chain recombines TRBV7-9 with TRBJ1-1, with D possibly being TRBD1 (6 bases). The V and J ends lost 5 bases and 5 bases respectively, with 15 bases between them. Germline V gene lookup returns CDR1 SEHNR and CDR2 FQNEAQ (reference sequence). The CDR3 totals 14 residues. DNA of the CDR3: TGTGCCAGCAGCCGAGGGGGTAGATTGACTGAAGCTTTCTTT. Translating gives CASSRGGRLTEAFF.

CDR3 loop: CASSVGLMNTEAFF. The CDR3 DNA sequence: TGTGCCAGCAGCGTAGGGTTGATGAACACTGAAGCTTTCTTT. The chain joins TRBV9 to TRBJ1-1; no definite D call. The CDR3 runs 14 residues. CDR1 is SGDLS, CDR2 YYNGEE, per germline. The V end was cut by 0 bases, the J end by 0 bases, with 6 bases between. Combining the CDR3 with reference TRBV9 and TRBJ1-1 gives the whole variable domain DSGVTQTPKHLITATGQRVTLRCSPRSGDLSVYWYQQSLDQGLQFLIQYYNGEERAKGNILERFSAQQFPDLHSELNLSSLELGDSALYFCASSVGLMNTEAFFGQGTRLTVV.